This entry lists 25 T cell receptor beta chains sequenced from one sample in a study of long-term antiretroviral therapy in people with HIV (dated by TCRdb to 2021 to 2024). The immunoSEQ hsTCRB v3.0 assay was used at survey level resolution to sequence the TRB variable region. The clones in this table, taken by TCRdb from immuneACCESS, are in-frame only. Not every clone is retained; where verified, under half of the shortfall comes from an unresolved V gene, and the cause of the rest is unknown. The sample includes some 30,000 clones, with about 94% observed a single time. Together, the top ten hold 2.7% of the sample. The sample here was unsorted PBMCs, taken approximately 7.1 years after starting antiretroviral therapy. The receptors come from a man aged 50 or older with HIV.

The rearrangement uses TRBV5-6 and TRBJ2-4, with D tentatively TRBD1 (6 bases). Germline V CDR1 and CDR2: SGHDT, YYEEEE. The CDR3 spans 14 residues. V was pared by 1 base and J by 2 bases, with 7 bases between. The CDR3 loop is CASSLRDTKNIQYF. CDR3 nucleotides: TGTGCCAGCAGCTTGCGGGACACCAAAAACATTCAGTACTTC.

The genes are TRBV5-1 and TRBJ2-1; D is perhaps TRBD2 (6 bases). The CDR3 is 14 residues long. Germline assignment: CDR1 SGHRS and CDR2 YFSETQ. The germline V and J ends were trimmed by 2 bases and 8 bases, with 14 bases remaining between them. The CDR3 sequence is CASSFGDSSYEQFF. For the CDR3, the DNA is TGCGCCAGCAGCTTCGGGGACTCGTCCTATGAGCAGTTCTTC.

Of note for this clone: The sample contains more than one DNA sequence encoding this CDR3. The rearrangement links TRBV11-3 to TRBJ2-3, with D perhaps matching TRBD2 (6 bases). This CDR3 has 14 residues. In germline, CDR1 is SGHNT, CDR2 YENEEA. Trimming removed 1 base at V and 4 bases at J, with 9 bases between. CDR3 nucleotide sequence: TGTGCCAGCAGCTTAGGATTAGCGGCAGATACGCAGTATTTT. Its translation is CASSLGLAADTQYF.

V is TRBV28 and J is TRBJ2-2; 9 bases line up with TRBD1. With V trimmed by 6 bases and J by 5 bases, 10 bases remained unmatched. The V gene's germline CDR1 is MDHEN and CDR2 SYDVKM. CDR3 length: 16 amino acids. For the CDR3, the DNA is TGTGCCAGCAGAGGAACAGGGGGCAAGACGACCGGGGAGCTGTTTTTT. Translation gives CASRGTGGKTTGELFF. Full variable domain (remainder filled in from reference TRBV28 and TRBJ2-2): DVKVTQSSRYLVKRTGEKVFLECVQDMDHENMFWYRQDPGLGLRLIYFSYDVKMKEKGDIPEGYSVSREKKERFSLILESASTNQTSMYLCASRGTGGKTTGELFFGEGSRLTVL.

The chain links TRBV6-4 to TRBJ1-1; 8 bases fit TRBD1. Germline V gene sequence: CDR1 MRHNA, CDR2 SNTAGT. V was clipped by 2 bases and J by 5 bases; unmatched bases: 7. The CDR3 totals 15 residues. Here the CDR3 reads CASSDTRGRGTEAFF. CDR3 DNA: TGTGCCAGCAGTGACACCAGGGGGCGCGGGACTGAAGCTTTCTTT.

The V gene is TRBV19, the J gene TRBJ1-5; D perhaps matches TRBD1 (5 bases). CDR3 length: 15 amino acids. The germline V and J ends were trimmed by 5 bases and 7 bases, with 18 bases remaining between them. Germline V gene lookup returns CDR1 LNHDA and CDR2 SQIVND (reference sequence). CDR3 amino acids: CASSVIGGGDQPQHF. In DNA, the CDR3 is TGTGCCAGTAGTGTCATTGGTGGGGGGGACCAGCCCCAGCATTTT. Combining the CDR3 with reference TRBV19 and TRBJ1-5 gives the whole variable domain DGGITQSPKYLFRKEGQNVTLSCEQNLNHDAMYWYRQDPGQGLRLIYYSQIVNDFQKGDIAEGYSVSREKKESFPLTVTSAQKNPTAFYLCASSVIGGGDQPQHFGDGTRLSIL.

This chain links TRBV7-8 with TRBJ2-3; tentatively, D is TRBD2 (6 bases). This CDR3 comprises 16 residues. Deletions cut 7 bases from V and 1 base from J, with 18 bases between. CDR1 and CDR2 (germline): SGHVS, FQNEAQ. DNA of the CDR3: TGTGCCAGCACCCTTACTGGGGCGGGGCGCACAGATACGCAGTATTTT. It yields the protein CASTLTGAGRTDTQYF.

J is TRBJ1-1 and V is TRBV19, with unresolved D. This CDR3 is built from 12 residues. CDR1 LNHDA and CDR2 SQIVND come from the germline V gene (reference sequence). Trimming cost V 7 bases and J 2 bases, with 8 bases left between them. CDR3 in DNA: TGTGCCAGTATCGGGGTCAACACTGAAGCTTTCTTT. Its translation is CASIGVNTEAFF.

This rearrangement joins TRBV11-2 to TRBJ2-6; D gene unclear. Trimming took 5 bases from V and 0 from J, leaving 8 bases between them. From germline, CDR1 is SGHAT and CDR2 FQNNGV. This CDR3 has 15 residues. CDR3 in DNA: TGTGCCAGCAGCCCCCAAGCCTCTGGGGCCAACGTCCTGACTTTC. Protein product: CASSPQASGANVLTF.

V gene TRBV5-5 combines with J gene TRBJ2-7; no definite D call. Trimming took 0 bases from V and 3 from J, leaving 10 bases between them. Germline V gene data show CDR1 as SGHKS and CDR2 as YYEKEE (reference sequence). CDR3 size: 14 residues. The CDR3 DNA is TGTGCCAGCAGCTTGGTTGTCAGAAACTACGAGCAGTACTTC. Protein: CASSLVVRNYEQYF.

The V gene is TRBV6-1, the J gene TRBJ2-1, with 10 bases aligning to TRBD2. V lost 6 bases and J lost 7; bases outside the gene matches: 9. Germline CDR1 is MNHNS and CDR2 is SASEGT. This CDR3 is built from 15 residues. CDR3 nucleotide sequence: TGTGCCAGCAGCCAAGGGCTAGCGGGGGAGAATGAGCAGTTCTTC. Amino acids: CASSQGLAGENEQFF.

The chain joins TRBV6-1 to TRBJ2-4; 7 nucleotides match TRBD2. Trimming cost V 2 bases and J 4 bases; bases outside gene matches: 5. The CDR3 runs to 15 residues. The germline gives CDR1 MNHNS, CDR2 SASEGT. The CDR3 DNA is TGTGCCAGCAGTGAATGGGGGGGAACGAAAAACATTCAGTACTTC. It codes for CASSEWGGTKNIQYF.

The chain carries TRBV21-1 and TRBJ2-4; TRBD1, the D gene given by the table, was not confirmed from the DNA. TRBV21-1 is given as a pseudogene. The CDR3 spans 16 residues. The CDR3 protein is CASSSPKGDVKNIQYF. The DNA of the CDR3 is TGTGCCAGCAGCTCCCCCAAAGGGGATGTCAAAAACATTCAGTACTTC.

The rearrangement uses TRBV2 and TRBJ1-2; 7 nucleotides line up with TRBD1. CDR1 and CDR2 from the germline V gene are SNHLY and FYNNEI. Unmatched junction bases numbered 9, after V lost 6 bases and J lost 8 bases. The CDR3 consists of 13 residues. CDR3 amino acids: CASSSDRSRGYTF. The CDR3, as DNA: TGTGCCAGCAGCTCGGACAGGTCTAGGGGCTACACCTTC.

V gene TRBV18 combines with J gene TRBJ1-5; D is uncertain. Germline CDR1 KGHSH, CDR2 LQKENI. There are 13 residues in the CDR3. V was pared by 6 bases and J by 5 bases, with 11 bases between. In DNA form, the CDR3 reads TGTGCCAGCTCCCAGGACGGTTATCAGCCCCAGCATTTT. Translation gives CASSQDGYQPQHF.

The rearrangement uses TRBV5-6 and TRBJ1-1; TRBD1 agrees at 8 bases. Germline V gene lookup returns CDR1 SGHDT and CDR2 YYEEEE. V lost 3 bases to trimming and J lost 2 bases; unmatched junction nucleotides: 6. The CDR3 runs 15 residues. The CDR3 loop reads CASSSLTGANTEAFF. CDR3 bases: TGTGCCAGCAGCTCCTTGACAGGGGCCAACACTGAAGCTTTCTTT.

The V call is TRBV27, the J call TRBJ2-1; 10 bases agree with TRBD2. Looked up from germline, CDR1 is MNHEY and CDR2 is SMNVEV (reference sequence). V shed 1 base, J shed 3 bases, and the junction held 3 bases outside the gene matches. The CDR3 runs 16 residues. CDR3 DNA: TGTGCCAGCAGTTTATTAGCGGGGGGCCACTACAATGAGCAGTTCTTC. Residues: CASSLLAGGHYNEQFF.

The J gene is TRBJ1-4, the V gene TRBV2, with D maybe TRBD1 (5 bases). Trimming cost V 3 bases and J 4 bases, with 9 bases left between them. CDR1 is SNHLY and CDR2 is FYNNEI in the germline V gene. The CDR3 sequence is 14 residues long. The CDR3 coding sequence is TGTGCCAGCAGTGAGGGGGGGATTAATGAAAAACTGTTTTTT. Its translation is CASSEGGINEKLFF. The variable domain in full, completed from reference TRBV2 and TRBJ1-4, reads EPEVTQTPSHQVTQMGQEVILRCVPISNHLYFYWYRQILGQKVEFLVSFYNNEISEKSEIFDDQFSVERPDGSNFTLKIRSTKLEDSAMYFCASSEGGINEKLFFGSGTQLSVL.

V and J are TRBV6-1 and TRBJ2-7; the match to TRBD1 covers 8 bases. Germline loops: CDR1 MNHNS, CDR2 SASEGT. CDR3 length: 15 amino acids. V trimming: 7 bases; J trimming: 2 bases; junction bases outside the gene matches: 10. CDR3 sequence (DNA): TGTGCCAGCATCCCGGACAGGGCGACCACCTACGAGCAGTACTTC. This gives the protein CASIPDRATTYEQYF.

The chain combines TRBV29-1 with TRBJ1-2, with 9 bases identical to TRBD1. Germline CDR1 and CDR2: SQVTM and ANQGSEA. V was clipped by 3 bases and J by 8 bases; unmatched bases: 7. The CDR3 totals 13 residues. CDR3 region: CSVDGQGLGGYTF. In nucleotides, the CDR3 is TGCAGCGTTGATGGACAGGGGTTAGGAGGCTACACCTTC.

The chain couples TRBV6-5 to TRBJ2-3, with a tentative D call TRBD1 (5 bases). The germline CDR1 and CDR2 sequences are MNHEY and SVGAGI. This CDR3 has 14 amino acids. The V gene lost 6 bases and the J gene lost 4 bases, with 14 bases spanning the gap. This CDR3 is CASSLWQGADTQYF. CDR3 coding DNA: TGTGCCAGCAGCCTTTGGCAGGGCGCAGATACGCAGTATTTT.

The gene calls are TRBV13 and TRBJ1-2; TRBD1 matches at 7 bases. The CDR3 runs 15 residues. Germline V gene lookup returns CDR1 PRHDT and CDR2 FYEKMQ (reference sequence). With V trimmed by 5 bases and J by 8 bases, 14 bases remained unmatched. Written as DNA, the CDR3 is TGTGCCAGCAGCCCACCAACAGGGGCGCGGGAAGGCTACACCTTC. Translating it yields CASSPPTGAREGYTF.

The CDR3 DNA follows: TGTGCCATCAGTGACCCGGGGGCTTCACCCCTCCACTTT. Translated: CAISDPGASPLHF. The chain couples TRBV10-3 to TRBJ1-6, with D perhaps TRBD1 (6 bases). The ends were cut back, 3 bases at V and 9 bases at J, with 9 bases in the middle. From germline, CDR1 is ENHRY and CDR2 SYGVKD. This CDR3 contains 13 residues.

In regard to this clone: Other DNA sequences in the sample encode the same CDR3. The CDR3 here is CASSSRGGGNTIYF. The CDR3 region has the DNA TGTGCCAGCAGTTCCCGCGGAGGTGGAAACACCATATATTTT. This chain uses TRBV6-5 with TRBJ1-3; D not resolved. The ends were cut back, 4 bases at V and 3 bases at J, with 10 bases in the middle. Germline CDR1 is MNHEY and CDR2 is SVGAGI. The CDR3 consists of 14 residues.

J is TRBJ1-5 and V is TRBV19; D not certain. V gave up 3 bases and J gave up 5 bases, with 8 bases separating them. The CDR3 sequence is 13 residues long. CDR1 is LNHDA, CDR2 SQIVND, per germline (reference sequence). In DNA form, the CDR3 reads TGTGCCAGTAGTATCGCACGGGATCAGCCCCAGCATTTT. Its translation: CASSIARDQPQHF. The full variable domain, rest sourced from reference TRBV19 and TRBJ1-5, is DGGITQSPKYLFRKEGQNVTLSCEQNLNHDAMYWYRQDPGQGLRLIYYSQIVNDFQKGDIAEGYSVSREKKESFPLTVTSAQKNPTAFYLCASSIARDQPQHFGDGTRLSIL.